A single sample gave rise to the 7 T cell receptor beta chains below, sequenced in a study of blood T cell repertoires in COVID-19. Clones were sequenced by immunoSEQ multiplex PCR, and TCRdb holds only the in-frame ones, with some missing. This sample has some 87,000 clones, with around 90% found just once. The sequencing input was peripheral blood. All receptors derive from an older woman with acute or convalescent COVID-19.

The J gene is TRBJ1-1, the V gene TRBV23-1, with a weak D call TRBD1 (5 bases). TRBV23-1 is designated an ORF whose function remains uncertain. The CDR3 length is 16 residues. Trimming cost V 6 bases and J 5 bases, with 22 bases left between them. The CDR3 DNA follows: TGCGCCAGCAGCCTCGAAATTAGGACGGGGGGAACTGAAGCTTTCTTT. It is translated as CASSLEIRTGGTEAFF.

This sequence joins TRBV5-4 and TRBJ2-5; 16 bases are shared with TRBD2. CDR1 SGHNT and CDR2 YYREEE come from the germline V gene (reference sequence). The V segment lost 4 bases and the J segment 6 bases; nucleotides outside the gene matches: 12. The CDR3 is 18 residues long. The CDR3 protein is CASSQLGTSGGAVKTQYF. The CDR3 nucleotides read TGTGCCAGCAGCCAATTAGGGACTAGCGGGGGGGCCGTAAAGACCCAGTACTTC.

In this sample, this clone turned up once. V is TRBV6-5 and J is TRBJ1-2; TRBD1 aligns across 10 bases. Germline values: CDR1 MNHEY, CDR2 SVGAGI. The junction had 4 bases not matched to a gene; V was cut back by 7 bases and J by 5 bases. CDR3 length: 13 amino acids. CDR3 DNA sequence: TGTGCCAGCAACCCGGACAGGGGGTATGGCTACACCTTC. Translated: CASNPDRGYGYTF.

This rearrangement joins TRBV30 to TRBJ2-7, with TRBD1 matching over 9 bases. Looked up from germline, CDR1 is GTSNPN and CDR2 is SVGIG (reference sequence). This CDR3 has 14 residues. V trimming: 2 bases; J trimming: 7 bases; junction bases outside the gene matches: 9. The CDR3: CAWSKGGQGKEQYF. CDR3 nucleotide sequence: TGTGCCTGGAGTAAAGGAGGACAGGGGAAAGAGCAGTACTTC.

The chain carries TRBV5-1 and TRBJ2-7; D call uncertain. Germline V gene sequence: CDR1 SGHRS, CDR2 YFSETQ. Trimming shortened V by 1 base and J by 4 bases, and 9 bases separated the two germline ends. The CDR3 has 13 amino acids. In nucleotides, the CDR3 is TGCGCCAGCAGCTTGTACGGAGCGTACGAGCAGTACTTC. This sequence encodes CASSLYGAYEQYF.

This clone was seen a single time. V gene TRBV6-5 combines with J gene TRBJ2-3; tentatively, D is TRBD2 (7 bases). Germline V gene sequence: CDR1 MNHEY, CDR2 SVGAGI. The CDR3 sequence is 15 residues long. With 3 bases removed from V and 4 bases from J, the gap between germline ends came to 14 bases. In nucleotides, the CDR3 is TGTGCCAGCAGTTATGAGGGGGGGGTCTCAGATACGCAGTATTTT. This gives the protein CASSYEGGVSDTQYF.

The V gene is TRBV6-5, the J gene TRBJ2-2; 9 positions agree with TRBD1. The CDR3 totals 14 residues. Germline assignment: CDR1 MNHEY and CDR2 SVGAGI. The V segment lost 6 bases and the J segment 6 bases; nucleotides outside the gene matches: 5. CDR3 amino acids: CASRLDRGAGELFF. The CDR3 nucleotides are TGTGCCAGCAGGTTGGACAGGGGAGCCGGGGAGCTGTTTTTT.